Listed here are 31 T cell receptor beta chains from one sample, sequenced in a study of shared clonotypes between healthy human individuals. Using immunoSEQ multiplex PCR, the repertoire was profiled, and TCRdb retains in-frame clones only, with some absent. This sample yields some 1.4 million clones, of which roughly 96% are seen a single time; over 1% belongs to the top ten. What was sequenced was naive CD4+ T cells sorted from blood. Noted subset: CD45RA+ positively selected. The receptor source for this set is a man aged 25-45 years in good health.

This clone was seen once. This chain uses TRBV18 with TRBJ2-2, with TRBD1 matching over 9 bases. CDR1 is KGHSH and CDR2 is LQKENI in the germline V gene. V lost 3 bases to trimming and J lost 1 base; unmatched junction nucleotides: 6. CDR3 length equals 17 residues. CDR3 in amino acids: CASSPALGQGNTGELFF. As DNA, the CDR3 is TGTGCCAGCTCACCGGCTCTGGGACAGGGGAACACCGGGGAGCTGTTTTTT.

The chain uses TRBV29-1 and TRBJ2-1, with TRBD2 matching 9 bases. This CDR3 is 15 amino acids long. Germline trimming cut 7 bases from V and 7 bases from J; bases unmatched to any gene: 14. The germline V gene encodes CDR1 SQVTM and CDR2 ANQGSEA. The CDR3 DNA is TGCAGCGCAGCAGAAGTAGCGGGAGTAGATAATGAGCAGTTCTTC. This translates into CSAAEVAGVDNEQFF.

The CDR3 here is CASSQAGQVSSGNTIYF. The CDR3 nucleotides are TGCGCCAGCAGCCAAGCGGGACAGGTGAGCTCTGGAAACACCATATATTTT. This chain uses TRBV4-1 with TRBJ1-3; TRBD1 aligns across 8 bases. The V segment lost 1 base and the J segment 0 bases; nucleotides outside the gene matches: 5. The CDR3 length is 17 residues. CDR1 and CDR2 (germline): MGHRA, YSYEKL.

The chain links TRBV29-1 to TRBJ1-1, with 9 bases lining up with TRBD1. The CDR3 covers 13 residues. Germline-derived CDR1 and CDR2 are SQVTM and ANQGSEA. The trim removed 7 bases at V and 4 bases at J, leaving 7 bases unmatched. Written as DNA, the CDR3 is TGCAGCGCCCAAGGACAGGGGAGCACTGAAGCTTTCTTT. This encodes CSAQGQGSTEAFF.

In its sample, this clone was seen once. The V and J genes are TRBV19 and TRBJ2-7; the D is unclear. This CDR3 region has 13 residues. V lost 8 bases to trimming and J lost 6 bases, with 17 bases between them. Germline lookup yields CDR1 LNHDA and CDR2 SQIVND (reference sequence). CDR3 nucleotide sequence: TGTGCCAGTGTCTCCCGCGGCTCAAGCGAGCAGTACTTC. It encodes CASVSRGSSEQYF.

V gene TRBV11-2 combines with J gene TRBJ2-2, with 9 bases that match TRBD2. The germline CDR1 and CDR2 sequences are SGHAT and FQNNGV. This CDR3 spans 17 amino acids. Trimming at V came to 6 bases and at J to 1 base, leaving 9 bases not matched to a gene. This chain's CDR3 is CASRLAGTSRNTGELFF. In DNA, the CDR3 is TGTGCCAGCAGACTGGCAGGGACTAGCCGGAACACCGGGGAGCTGTTTTTT. Combining the CDR3 with reference TRBV11-2 and TRBJ2-2 gives the whole variable domain EAGVAQSPRYKIIEKRQSVAFWCNPISGHATLYWYQQILGQGPKLLIQFQNNGVVDDSQLPKDRFSAERLKGVDSTLKIQPAKLEDSAVYLCASRLAGTSRNTGELFFGEGSRLTVL.

This chain links TRBV7-3 with TRBJ2-2; D might be TRBD1 or TRBD2, each matching 5 bases. The CDR3 has 16 amino acids. CDR1 is SGHTA and CDR2 is FQGTGA in the germline V gene. Trimming removed 0 bases from V and 2 bases from J, with 10 bases in between. The CDR3 protein is CASSLTSGLNTGELFF. DNA of the CDR3: TGTGCCAGCAGCTTAACGTCGGGGCTTAACACCGGGGAGCTGTTTTTT.

This chain connects TRBV11-2 to TRBJ2-1; perhaps TRBD2 as D (5 bases). Germline loops: CDR1 SGHAT, CDR2 FQNNGV. The CDR3 has 17 amino acids. Trimming stripped 4 bases from V and 6 bases from J, with 22 bases between. The CDR3 protein is CASSYRETGNIVNEQFF. The CDR3 bases are TGTGCCAGCAGCTATAGGGAGACTGGGAATATCGTCAATGAGCAGTTCTTC.

This rearrangement joins TRBV28 to TRBJ1-1; TRBD1 matches 8 bases. Germline assignment: CDR1 MDHEN and CDR2 SYDVKM. The CDR3 loop spans 16 amino acids. J lost 2 bases, V lost 5 bases, and 10 bases had no gene match. CDR3 amino acids: CASSPLDRVPNTEAFF. The CDR3, as DNA: TGTGCCAGCAGTCCTTTGGACAGGGTCCCAAACACTGAAGCTTTCTTT.

The chain recombines TRBV5-4 with TRBJ1-2; TRBD1 agrees at 8 bases. The germline gives CDR1 SGHNT, CDR2 YYREEE (reference sequence). Trimming at V came to 4 bases and at J to 4 bases, leaving 12 bases not matched to a gene. CDR3 length: 16 residues. The DNA for the CDR3 is TGTGCCAGCAGCCCGCCTGTTGGCGGGACAGGCTATGGCTACACCTTC. Amino acids: CASSPPVGGTGYGYTF.

The count of this clone is one. J is TRBJ2-5 and V is TRBV29-1, with 7 bases matching TRBD1. J gave up 3 bases and V 7 bases, and 5 bases lay outside the gene matches. The germline V gene has CDR1 SQVTM and CDR2 ANQGSEA. This CDR3 contains 12 residues. CDR3 DNA sequence: TGCAGCGGAAACAGGGGAGAAGAGACCCAGTACTTC. Amino acid sequence: CSGNRGEETQYF.

The chain employs TRBV12-2 and TRBJ2-1; the DNA was not used to check the table's D call, TRBD1. TRBV12-2 is listed as a pseudogene. The CDR3 spans 18 residues. The CDR3, as DNA: TGTGCAAGTCGCCCCTCCCTTCTTAGGGGTGCCCTTAACAATGAGCAGTTCTTC. Translated: CASRPSLLRGALNNEQFF.

The chain couples TRBV11-3 to TRBJ2-5, with TRBD1 as a possible D gene (6 bases). This CDR3 spans 16 amino acids. Per the germline V gene, CDR1 is SGHNT and CDR2 is YENEEA. Trimming pared 1 base from V and 0 bases from J, leaving 12 bases between. The CDR3 region has the DNA TGTGCCAGCAGCTTAGGAGCAGGGGCCAACCAAGAGACCCAGTACTTC. Translating it yields CASSLGAGANQETQYF.

This clone occurred once. The CDR3 sequence is CATSHREPGANVLTF. CDR3 DNA sequence: TGTGCCACTTCCCACCGGGAGCCTGGGGCCAACGTCCTGACTTTC. The chain carries TRBV15 and TRBJ2-6; maybe TRBD2 (6 bases). Germline CDR1 LNHNV, CDR2 YYDKDF (reference sequence). The V end was cut by 9 bases, the J end by 2 bases, with 14 bases between. The CDR3 is made up of 15 amino acids. Based on the CDR3 plus reference TRBV15 and TRBJ2-6, the full variable domain is DAMVIQNPRYQVTQFGKPVTLSCSQTLNHNVMYWYQQKSSQAPKLLFHYYDKDFNNEADTPDNFQSRRPNTSFCFLDIRSPGLGDTAMYLCATSHREPGANVLTFGAGSRLTVL.

The rearrangement uses TRBV27 and TRBJ2-3; D unclear. CDR1 and CDR2 (germline): MNHEY, SMNVEV (reference sequence). Trimming pared 6 bases from V and 1 base from J, leaving 11 bases between. The CDR3 runs to 14 residues. This chain's CDR3 is CASSPPSGTDTQYF. In DNA, the CDR3 is TGTGCCAGCAGCCCCCCATCAGGCACAGATACGCAGTATTTT.

This clone was counted between two and nine times. The rearrangement links TRBV7-3 to TRBJ2-7; no clear D. The length of the CDR3 is 16 residues. V was shortened by 1 base and J by 3 bases, with 16 bases between the two germline ends. The V gene's germline CDR1 is SGHTA and CDR2 FQGTGA. The CDR3 spells CASSLSPAASNYEQYF. The CDR3 nucleotides are TGTGCCAGCAGCTTAAGTCCGGCAGCATCCAACTACGAGCAGTACTTC.

CDR3 sequence: CASSVGLADAYEQYF. CDR3 in DNA: TGTGCCAGCAGCGTAGGACTAGCCGACGCCTACGAGCAGTACTTC. V is TRBV9 and J is TRBJ2-7, with 7 positions matching TRBD2. Looked up from germline, CDR1 is SGDLS and CDR2 is YYNGEE. After removal of 0 bases from V and 2 bases from J, the junction contained 5 bases not matched to a gene. The CDR3 totals 15 residues.

The V call is TRBV6-1, the J call TRBJ1-5; TRBD1 matches 8 bases. With V trimmed by 4 bases and J by 9 bases, 11 bases remained unmatched. The CDR3 has 15 amino acids. CDR1 and CDR2 (germline): MNHNS, SASEGT. DNA for the CDR3: TGTGCCAGCAGTGGATATGGACAGGGCCCCAGGCCCCAGCATTTT. It translates to CASSGYGQGPRPQHF.

CDR3 sequence (DNA): TGTGCCAGCAGTGCCGCACTCTCCTACGAGCAGTACTTC. Translated: CASSAALSYEQYF. The rearrangement joins TRBV6-1 to TRBJ2-7, with no clear D. The CDR3 is 13 residues long. V lost 4 bases to trimming and J lost 0 bases, with 7 bases between them. Germline CDR1 is MNHNS and CDR2 is SASEGT.

The J gene is TRBJ2-1, the V gene TRBV29-1, with a possible D match to TRBD2 (5 bases). V lost 6 bases to trimming and J lost 4 bases, with 13 bases between them. CDR1 is SQVTM, CDR2 ANQGSEA, per germline. CDR3 size: 13 residues. The chain's CDR3 is CSVEDLLYNEQFF. As DNA, the CDR3 is TGCAGCGTGGAGGACTTACTATACAATGAGCAGTTCTTC.

A single count supports this clone. The CDR3 spells CASSQAASGYEQYF. The CDR3 bases are TGTGCCAGCAGCCAAGCGGCATCGGGGTACGAGCAGTACTTC. This chain links TRBV14 with TRBJ2-7, with a weak D call TRBD2 (5 bases). V lost 1 base and J lost 4, with 11 bases in between. Germline V gives CDR1 SGHDN, CDR2 FVKESK. The CDR3 sequence is 14 residues long.

The gene calls are TRBV18 and TRBJ2-1; the D call may be TRBD1 or TRBD2 (5 bases each). The CDR3 sequence is 16 residues long. Deletions cut 3 bases from V and 5 bases from J, with 17 bases between. Looked up from germline, CDR1 is KGHSH and CDR2 is LQKENI. CDR3 in DNA: TGTGCCAGCTCACCGATTACGTCATGGGACCACAATGAGCAGTTCTTC. Protein product: CASSPITSWDHNEQFF.

The rearrangement links TRBV28 to TRBJ2-7, with D possibly matching TRBD1 (6 bases). V dropped 3 bases and J dropped 0 bases, with 12 bases sitting between them. The germline V gene encodes CDR1 MDHEN and CDR2 SYDVKM. The CDR3 runs to 15 residues. In DNA, the CDR3 is TGTGCCAGCAGTTTCCCCAGGGGCCTCTCCTACGAGCAGTACTTC. Its protein product is CASSFPRGLSYEQYF.

The chain joins TRBV2 to TRBJ2-7, with 7 bases fitting TRBD1. CDR3 size: 18 residues. Germline lookup yields CDR1 SNHLY and CDR2 FYNNEI. The V gene end was trimmed by 9 bases and the J gene end by 1 base; junction bases not matched to a gene: 21. CDR3: CASVSRPYDRVTSYEQYF. The CDR3 nucleotides are TGTGCCAGTGTTTCGAGACCCTATGACAGGGTAACTTCCTACGAGCAGTACTTC.

The chain couples TRBV5-1 to TRBJ2-1; 8 positions match TRBD1. Germline V gene data show CDR1 as SGHRS and CDR2 as YFSETQ. J was trimmed by 3 bases and V by 1 base; bases with no gene match: 0. The CDR3 sequence is 14 residues long. The CDR3 coding sequence is TGCGCCAGCAGCTTGACAGGGGGCTACAATGAGCAGTTCTTC. Its protein product is CASSLTGGYNEQFF.

The genes are TRBV30 and TRBJ2-2; D uncertain. V gave up 1 base and J gave up 1 base, with 4 bases separating them. Germline lookup yields CDR1 GTSNPN and CDR2 SVGIG (reference sequence). This CDR3 is 13 amino acids long. CDR3 region: CAWSAKNTGELFF. The CDR3 bases are TGTGCCTGGAGTGCAAAGAACACCGGGGAGCTGTTTTTT.

CDR3 protein: CASSVVNEAGEQYF. The CDR3 DNA reads TGCGCCAGCAGCGTAGTCAACGAAGCGGGAGAGCAGTACTTC. The chain joins TRBV5-1 to TRBJ2-7; 7 positions agree with TRBD2. Trimming cost V 4 bases and J 7 bases; bases outside gene matches: 11. The CDR3 is made up of 14 amino acids. From germline, CDR1 is SGHRS and CDR2 YFSETQ.

The chain's CDR3 is CASSLADRGPYEQYF. The CDR3 DNA sequence: TGCGCCAGCAGCTTGGCGGACAGGGGGCCCTACGAGCAGTACTTC. V gene TRBV5-1 combines with J gene TRBJ2-5, with 11 bases identical to TRBD1. The J call may be faulty, since TRBJ2-7 better matches the DNA end. This CDR3 has 15 residues. In germline, CDR1 is SGHRS, CDR2 YFSETQ.

The CDR3 DNA sequence: TGTGCCAGCAGCTTGGTAATTTGGGGCCAACAGTACTTC. Protein product: CASSLVIWGQQYF. The rearrangement links TRBV5-5 to TRBJ2-7; D might be TRBD1 (5 bases). The length of the CDR3 is 13 residues. Trimming took off 0 bases at V and 10 bases at J, with 14 bases between the two ends. Germline values: CDR1 SGHKS, CDR2 YYEKEE (reference sequence).

The V gene is TRBV5-6, the J gene TRBJ1-1; possibly TRBD1 for D (5 bases). Germline V gene lookup returns CDR1 SGHDT and CDR2 YYEEEE. There are 13 residues in the CDR3. Trimming took off 2 bases at V and 10 bases at J, with 15 bases between the two ends. The CDR3 bases are TGTGCCAGCAGCTTCCCCGATTTGAGGGGAGCTTTCTTT. Its translation: CASSFPDLRGAFF.

A word on this clone: The same CDR3 can be traced to other DNA sequences in this sample. This chain uses TRBV15 with TRBJ2-3; no reliable D call. Germline V CDR1 and CDR2: LNHNV, YYDKDF (reference sequence). V lost 1 base and J 2 bases, leaving 1 base between the germline ends. The CDR3 extends over 12 amino acids. This CDR3 reads CATSRATDTQYF. CDR3 bases: TGTGCCACCAGCAGAGCCACAGATACGCAGTATTTT.